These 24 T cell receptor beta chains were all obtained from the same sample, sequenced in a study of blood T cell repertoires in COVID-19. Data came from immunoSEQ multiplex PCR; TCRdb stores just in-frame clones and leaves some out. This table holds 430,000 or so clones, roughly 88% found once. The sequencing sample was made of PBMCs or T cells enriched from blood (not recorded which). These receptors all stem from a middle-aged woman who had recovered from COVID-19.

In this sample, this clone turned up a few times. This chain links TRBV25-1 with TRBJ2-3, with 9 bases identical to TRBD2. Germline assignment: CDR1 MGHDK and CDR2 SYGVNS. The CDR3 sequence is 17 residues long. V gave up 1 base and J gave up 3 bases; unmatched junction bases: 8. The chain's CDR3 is CASSELGASGMTDTQYF. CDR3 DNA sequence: TGTGCCAGCAGTGAATTGGGGGCTAGCGGGATGACAGATACGCAGTATTTT.

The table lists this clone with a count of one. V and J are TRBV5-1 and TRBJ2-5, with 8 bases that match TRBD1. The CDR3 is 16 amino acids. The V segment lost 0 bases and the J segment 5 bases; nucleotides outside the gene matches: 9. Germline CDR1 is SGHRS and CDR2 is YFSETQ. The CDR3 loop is CASSLGGQGRWETQYF. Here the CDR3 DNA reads TGCGCCAGCAGCTTGGGAGGACAGGGACGTTGGGAGACCCAGTACTTC.

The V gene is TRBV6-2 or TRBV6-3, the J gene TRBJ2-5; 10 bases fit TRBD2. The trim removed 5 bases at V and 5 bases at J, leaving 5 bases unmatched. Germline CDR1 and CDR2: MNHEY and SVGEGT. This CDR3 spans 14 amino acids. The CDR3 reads CASSQLAGTETQYF. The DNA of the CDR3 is TGTGCCAGCAGTCAACTAGCGGGGACGGAGACCCAGTACTTC.

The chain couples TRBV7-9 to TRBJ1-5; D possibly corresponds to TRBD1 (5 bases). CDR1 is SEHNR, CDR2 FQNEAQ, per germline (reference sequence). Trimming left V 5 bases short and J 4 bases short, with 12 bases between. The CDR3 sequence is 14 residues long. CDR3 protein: CASSTPGGNQPQHF. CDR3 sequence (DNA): TGTGCCAGCAGCACCCCGGGGGGGAATCAGCCCCAGCATTTT.

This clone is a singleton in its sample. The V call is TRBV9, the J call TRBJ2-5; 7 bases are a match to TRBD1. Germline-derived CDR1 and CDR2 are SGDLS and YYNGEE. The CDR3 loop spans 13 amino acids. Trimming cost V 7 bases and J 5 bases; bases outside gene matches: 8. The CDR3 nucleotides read TGTGCCAGCTCACGGGGACAGATCGAGACCCAGTACTTC. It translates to CASSRGQIETQYF.

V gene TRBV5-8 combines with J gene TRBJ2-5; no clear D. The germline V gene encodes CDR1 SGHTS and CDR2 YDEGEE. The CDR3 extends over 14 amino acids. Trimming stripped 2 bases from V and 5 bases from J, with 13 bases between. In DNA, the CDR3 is TGTGCCAGCAGCTTCGTACTACGCCCGGAGACCCAGTACTTC. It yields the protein CASSFVLRPETQYF.

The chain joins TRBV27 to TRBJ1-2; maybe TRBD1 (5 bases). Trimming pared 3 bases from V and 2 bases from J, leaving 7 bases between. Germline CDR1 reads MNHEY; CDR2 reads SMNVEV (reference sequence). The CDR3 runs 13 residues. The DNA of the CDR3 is TGTGCCAGCAGTTTGACAGAGAACTATGGCTACACCTTC. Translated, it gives CASSLTENYGYTF.

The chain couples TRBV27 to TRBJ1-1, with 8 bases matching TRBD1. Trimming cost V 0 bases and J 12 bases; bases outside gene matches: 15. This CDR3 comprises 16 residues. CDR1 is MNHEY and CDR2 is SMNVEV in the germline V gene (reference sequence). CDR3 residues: CASSLSWDRSLFLSFF. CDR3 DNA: TGTGCCAGCAGTTTATCTTGGGACAGGTCCTTGTTCTTGTCTTTCTTT.

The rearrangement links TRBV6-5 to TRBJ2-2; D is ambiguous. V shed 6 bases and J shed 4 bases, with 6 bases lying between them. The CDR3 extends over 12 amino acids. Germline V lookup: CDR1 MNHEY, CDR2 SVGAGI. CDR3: CASRESTGELFF. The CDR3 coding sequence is TGTGCCAGCAGGGAGAGCACCGGGGAGCTGTTTTTT.

The CDR3: CASSLEDRGQSPLHF. DNA for the CDR3: TGCGCCAGCAGCTTGGAAGACAGGGGTCAATCACCCCTCCACTTT. This chain joins TRBV5-1 and TRBJ1-6, with TRBD1 identical over 8 bases. J lost 10 bases, V lost 0 bases, and 6 bases had no gene match. The CDR3 is 15 residues long. CDR1 and CDR2 (germline): SGHRS, YFSETQ.

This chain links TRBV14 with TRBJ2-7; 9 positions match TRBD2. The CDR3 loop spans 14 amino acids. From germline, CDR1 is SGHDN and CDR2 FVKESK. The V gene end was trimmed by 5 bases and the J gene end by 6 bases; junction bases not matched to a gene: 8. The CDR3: CASSSTLAGREQYF. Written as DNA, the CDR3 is TGTGCCAGCAGCTCTACTCTAGCGGGACGCGAGCAGTACTTC.

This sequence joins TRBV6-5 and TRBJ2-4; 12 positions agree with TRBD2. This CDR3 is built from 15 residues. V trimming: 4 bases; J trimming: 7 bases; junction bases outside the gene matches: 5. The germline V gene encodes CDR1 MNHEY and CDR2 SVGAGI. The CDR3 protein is CASSSQLAGGNIQYF. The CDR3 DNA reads TGTGCCAGCAGTTCCCAACTAGCGGGAGGCAACATTCAGTACTTC.

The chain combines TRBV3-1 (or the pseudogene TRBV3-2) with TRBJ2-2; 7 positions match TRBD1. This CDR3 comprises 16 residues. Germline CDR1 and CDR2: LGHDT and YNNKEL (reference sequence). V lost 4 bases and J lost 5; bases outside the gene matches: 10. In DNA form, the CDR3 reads TGTGCCAGCAGCCCCATTAAGGGGGCAGGGACCGGGGAGCTGTTTTTT. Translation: CASSPIKGAGTGELFF.

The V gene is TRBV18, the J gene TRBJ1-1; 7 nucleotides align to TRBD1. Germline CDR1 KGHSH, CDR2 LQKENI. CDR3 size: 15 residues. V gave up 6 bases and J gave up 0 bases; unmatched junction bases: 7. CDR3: CASSAGGQLNTEAFF. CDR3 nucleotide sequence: TGTGCCAGCTCGGCAGGGGGACAGTTGAACACTGAAGCTTTCTTT.

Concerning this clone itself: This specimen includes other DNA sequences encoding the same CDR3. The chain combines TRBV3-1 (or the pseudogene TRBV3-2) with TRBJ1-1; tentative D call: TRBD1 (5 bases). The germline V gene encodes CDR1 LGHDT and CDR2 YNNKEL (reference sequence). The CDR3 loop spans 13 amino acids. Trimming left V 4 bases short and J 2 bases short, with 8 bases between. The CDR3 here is CASSPQGNTEAFF. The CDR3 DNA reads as TGTGCCAGCAGCCCGCAGGGAAACACTGAAGCTTTCTTT.

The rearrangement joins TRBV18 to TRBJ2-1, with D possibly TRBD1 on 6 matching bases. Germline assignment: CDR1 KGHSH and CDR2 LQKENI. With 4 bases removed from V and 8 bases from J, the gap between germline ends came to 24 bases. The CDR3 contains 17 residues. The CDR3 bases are TGTGCCAGCTCACTCCTGCACTCCAGACCAAAGGGGGATGAGCAGTTCTTC. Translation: CASSLLHSRPKGDEQFF.

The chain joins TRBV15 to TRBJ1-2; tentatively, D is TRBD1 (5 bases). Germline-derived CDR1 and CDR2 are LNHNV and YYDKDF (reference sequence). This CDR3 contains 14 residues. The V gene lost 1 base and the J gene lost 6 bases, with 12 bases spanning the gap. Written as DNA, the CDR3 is TGTGCCACCAGCAGAGTTCGGGGAGGGGATGGCTACACCTTC. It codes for CATSRVRGGDGYTF.

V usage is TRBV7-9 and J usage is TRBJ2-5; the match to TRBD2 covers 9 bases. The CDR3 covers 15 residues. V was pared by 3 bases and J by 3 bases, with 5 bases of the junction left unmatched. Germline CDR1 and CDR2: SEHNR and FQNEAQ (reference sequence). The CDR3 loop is CASSFSLAGKETQYF. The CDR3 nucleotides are TGTGCCAGCAGCTTTAGTCTAGCGGGAAAAGAGACCCAGTACTTC. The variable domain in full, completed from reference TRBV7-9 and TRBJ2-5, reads DTGVSQNPRHKITKRGQNVTFRCDPISEHNRLYWYRQTLGQGPEFLTYFQNEAQLEKSRLLSDRFSAERPKGSFSTLEIQRTEQGDSAMYLCASSFSLAGKETQYFGPGTRLLVL.

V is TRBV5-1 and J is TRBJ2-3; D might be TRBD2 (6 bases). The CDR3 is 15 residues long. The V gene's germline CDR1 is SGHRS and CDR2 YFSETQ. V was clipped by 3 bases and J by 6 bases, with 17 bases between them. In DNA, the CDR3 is TGCGCCAGCAGCTCCGGCCGTGGTCGGGAGGATACGCAGTATTTT. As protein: CASSSGRGREDTQYF. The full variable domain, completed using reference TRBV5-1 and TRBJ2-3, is KAGVTQTPRYLIKTRGQQVTLSCSPISGHRSVSWYQQTPGQGLQFLFEYFSETQRNKGNFPGRFSGRQFSNSRSEMNVSTLELGDSALYLCASSSGRGREDTQYFGPGTRLTVL.

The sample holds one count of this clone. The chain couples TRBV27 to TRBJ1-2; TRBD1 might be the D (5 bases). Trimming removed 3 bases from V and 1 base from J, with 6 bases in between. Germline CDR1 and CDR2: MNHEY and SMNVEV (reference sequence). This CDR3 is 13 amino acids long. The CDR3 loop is CASSLDINYGYTF. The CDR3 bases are TGTGCCAGCAGTTTGGACATTAACTATGGCTACACCTTC.

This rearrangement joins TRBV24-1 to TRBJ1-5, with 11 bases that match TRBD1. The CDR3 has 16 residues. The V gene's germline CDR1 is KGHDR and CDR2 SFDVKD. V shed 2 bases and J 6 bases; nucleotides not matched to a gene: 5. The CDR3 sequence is CATSDSGTGGGQPQHF. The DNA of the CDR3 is TGTGCCACCAGTGATTCAGGGACAGGGGGAGGTCAGCCCCAGCATTTT.

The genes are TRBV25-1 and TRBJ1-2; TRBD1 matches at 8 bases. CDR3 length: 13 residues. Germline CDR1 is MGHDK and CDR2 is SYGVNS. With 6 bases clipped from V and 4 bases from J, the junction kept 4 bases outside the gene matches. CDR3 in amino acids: CASRAGGSYGYTF. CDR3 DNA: TGTGCCAGCAGGGCAGGGGGCAGCTATGGCTACACCTTC.

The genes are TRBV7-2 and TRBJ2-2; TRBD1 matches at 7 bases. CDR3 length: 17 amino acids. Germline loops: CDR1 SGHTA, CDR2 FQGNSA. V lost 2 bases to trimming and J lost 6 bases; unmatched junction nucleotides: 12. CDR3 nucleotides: TGTGCCAGCAGCTTACACCTTGGACAGGACCGAGCCGGGGAGCTGTTTTTT. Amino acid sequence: CASSLHLGQDRAGELFF.

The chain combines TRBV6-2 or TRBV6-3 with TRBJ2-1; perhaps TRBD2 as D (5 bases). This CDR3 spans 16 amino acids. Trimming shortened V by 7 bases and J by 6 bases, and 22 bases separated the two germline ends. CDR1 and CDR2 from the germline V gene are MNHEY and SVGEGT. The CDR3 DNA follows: TGTGCCAGCAACCCCGTGGCGGGCCTTAGGAGCAATGAGCAGTTCTTC. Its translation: CASNPVAGLRSNEQFF.